This TCR beta chain appears in the sequencing data of a study of T cell responses to AZD1222 COVID-19 vaccine. On the study more broadly: Pooling was applied to second doses at about 4 or about 12 weeks. Whole-study results and caveats: Vaccine-related CD4 TCRs covered spike, predominating at 160-218 and 743-854. Most donors were white British, females outnumbered males, and clonal diversity was possibly underestimated. Two AZD1222 administrations were followed by greater Spike-specific TCR breadth and depth.

Of note for this clone: Its antigen is unknown.

The CDR3 has 13 residues. Trimming shortened V by 6 bases and J by 5 bases, and 10 bases separated the two germline ends. Germline-derived CDR1 and CDR2 are SNHLY and FYNNEI. Libraries were prepared by immunoSEQ multiplex PCR; TCRdb keeps only in-frame clonotypes and omits some of them. The sample carries over 130,000 clones, more than 85% recorded once. This sample comprised peripheral blood, obtained on day 0 of AZD1222 vaccination. The TCR was taken from an adult in good health. V and J are TRBV2 and TRBJ2-2, with D unclear. DNA for the CDR3: TGTGCCAGCAGAGGGTCTTATACCGGGGAGCTGTTTTTT. Amino acid sequence: CASRGSYTGELFF.